This T cell receptor beta chain is from a study of blood T cell repertoires in COVID-19. Assay: immunoSEQ multiplex PCR; the TCRdb copy retains only in-frame clones and omits some. Among tens of thousands of clones, roughly 84% were seen once, and the ten largest hold about 14%. The germline gives CDR1 SQVTM, CDR2 ANQGSEA. The CDR3 loop spans 14 amino acids. J gave up 1 base and V 4 bases, and 5 bases lay outside the gene matches. The V call is TRBV29-1, the J call TRBJ1-1; 8 positions match TRBD1. Sample: peripheral blood. This TCR was recovered from a man over 45 with active or convalescent COVID-19. The chain's CDR3 is CSVARTGPNTEAFF. DNA for the CDR3: TGCAGCGTTGCTCGGACAGGGCCGAACACTGAAGCTTTCTTT. The variable domain in full, completed from reference TRBV29-1 and TRBJ1-1, reads SAVISQKPSRDICQRGTSLTIQCQVDSQVTMMFWYRQQPGQSLTLIATANQGSEATYESGFVIDKFPISRPNLTFSTLTVSNMSPEDSSIYLCSVARTGPNTEAFFGQGTRLTVV.